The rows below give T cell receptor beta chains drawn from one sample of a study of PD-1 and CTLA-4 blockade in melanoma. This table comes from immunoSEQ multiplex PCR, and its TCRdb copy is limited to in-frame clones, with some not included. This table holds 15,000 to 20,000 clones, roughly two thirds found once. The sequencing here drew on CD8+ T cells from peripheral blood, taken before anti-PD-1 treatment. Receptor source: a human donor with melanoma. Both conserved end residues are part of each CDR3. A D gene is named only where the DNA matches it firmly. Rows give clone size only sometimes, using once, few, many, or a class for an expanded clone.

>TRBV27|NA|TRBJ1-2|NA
TGTGCCAGCTCGACGGTCGGGGGGGCCGATGGCTACACCTTC
CASSTVGGADGYTF
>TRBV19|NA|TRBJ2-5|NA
TGTGCCAGTAGCCCTACAGGGAGAGGAGAGACCCAGTACTTC
CASSPTGRGETQYF
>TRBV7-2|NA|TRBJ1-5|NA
TGTGCCAGCAGCTCTACAGCAAATCAGCCCCAGCATTTT
CASSSTANQPQHF
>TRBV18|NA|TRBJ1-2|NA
TGTGCCAGCTCACCAGGGGCGGGAGAAGCCTATGGCTACACCTTC
CASSPGAGEAYGYTF
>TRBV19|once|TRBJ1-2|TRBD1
TGTGCCAGTAGTAACCGGGACAGGGCGGTTTTTGATGGCTACACCTTC
CASSNRDRAVFDGYTF
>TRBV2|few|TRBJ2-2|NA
TGTGCCAGCAGTGGCCTCACAGCGAACACCGGGGAGCTGTTTTTT
CASSGLTANTGELFF
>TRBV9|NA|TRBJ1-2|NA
TGTGCCAGCAGCGTCGGGCCGACCGGTAACTATGGCTACACCTTC
CASSVGPTGNYGYTF
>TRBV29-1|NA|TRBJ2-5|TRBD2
TGCAGCGTTGGAGGTGGAAGCGGGAGGGCGTGGCGAGAGACCCAGTACTTC
CSVGGGSGRAWRETQYF
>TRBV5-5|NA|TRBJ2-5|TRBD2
TGTGCCAGCAGCTCCGGACTAGATGAGACCCAGTACTTC
CASSSGLDETQYF
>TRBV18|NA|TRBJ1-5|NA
TGTGCCAGCTCACCACAGACAGATAGCAATCAGCCCCAGCATTTT
CASSPQTDSNQPQHF
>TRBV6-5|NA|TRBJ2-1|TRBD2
TGTGCCAGCAGTTACTACAGCGGGGGTGAGCAGTTCTTC
CASSYYSGGEQFF
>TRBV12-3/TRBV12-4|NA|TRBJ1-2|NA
TGTGCCAGCAGTCCCATCGACCGGGGCTACACCTTC
CASSPIDRGYTF
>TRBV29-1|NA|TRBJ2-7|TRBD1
TGCAGCGTTGCGGGGACAGGGGCTGCCTACGAGCAGTACTTC
CSVAGTGAAYEQYF
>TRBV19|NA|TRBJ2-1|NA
TGTGCCAGTAGTATTACTAGGGTGCAGTTCTTC
CASSITRVQFF
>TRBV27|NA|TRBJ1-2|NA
TGTGCCAGCAGCAGTCCTCAAGGTGGCTACACCTTC
CASSSPQGGYTF
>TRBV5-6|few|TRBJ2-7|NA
TGTGCCAGCAGCTCCCCGCCCCCGGGACGATCCTACGAGCAGTACTTC
CASSSPPPGRSYEQYF
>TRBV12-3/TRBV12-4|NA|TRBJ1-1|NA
TGTGCCAGCAGTTTTGGAAACTACGGAGCTTTCTTT
CASSFGNYGAFF
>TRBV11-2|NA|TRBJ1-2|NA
TGTGCCAGCAGAGCTATAGGGTTCTATGGCTACACCTTC
CASRAIGFYGYTF
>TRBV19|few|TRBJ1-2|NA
TGTGCCAGTACCCCGATAGGGGGGGGAAACTATGGCTACACCTTC
CASTPIGGGNYGYTF
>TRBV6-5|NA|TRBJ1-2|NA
TGTGCCAGCAGCCCCGGGCCTTACTATGGCTACACCTTC
CASSPGPYYGYTF
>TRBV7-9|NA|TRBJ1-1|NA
TGTGCCAGCAGCTTAGCTCGGGGTATGAACACTGAAGCTTTCTTT
CASSLARGMNTEAFF
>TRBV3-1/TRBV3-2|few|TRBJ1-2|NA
TGTGCCAGCAGCCAAGATTTCCGGTATGGCTACACCTTC
CASSQDFRYGYTF
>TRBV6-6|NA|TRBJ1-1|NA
TGTGCCAGCAGTTACTCGAACGACCAGATTGAAGCTTTCTTT
CASSYSNDQIEAFF
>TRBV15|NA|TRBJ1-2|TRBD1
TGTGCCACCAGCGGCGGGGCGGTTACAGGGGTACAGGATGGCTACACCTTC
CATSGGAVTGVQDGYTF
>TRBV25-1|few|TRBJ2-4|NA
TGTGCCAGCAGTGAAATGGCAGGGGAAAACATTCAGTACTTC
CASSEMAGENIQYF
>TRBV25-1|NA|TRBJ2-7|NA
TGTGCCAGCAGTACACGGGACGGATACTACGAGCAGTACTTC
CASSTRDGYYEQYF
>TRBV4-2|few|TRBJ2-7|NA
TGTGCCAGCAGCCAAGATCAACCGACCTCCTACGAGCAGTACTTC
CASSQDQPTSYEQYF
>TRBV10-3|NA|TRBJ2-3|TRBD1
TGTGCCATCAGTGAGTCGGACAGGGTAGGGGATACGCAGTATTTT
CAISESDRVGDTQYF
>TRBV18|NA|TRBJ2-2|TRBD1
TGTGCCAGCTCACCGGGACAGGGTTACACCGGGGAGCTGTTTTTT
CASSPGQGYTGELFF
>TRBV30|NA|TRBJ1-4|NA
TGTGCCTGGGGGGGTGAAAAACTGTTTTTT
CAWGGEKLFF
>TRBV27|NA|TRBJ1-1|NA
TGTGCCAGCAGTTTACGTCCGGGTCCCTTCACTGAAGCTTTCTTT
CASSLRPGPFTEAFF
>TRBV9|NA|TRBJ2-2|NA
TGTGCCAGCAGCGTAGCAGGGTCCGGGGAGCTGTTTTTT
CASSVAGSGELFF
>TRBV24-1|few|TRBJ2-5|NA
TGTGCCACCAGTGATTTTCGGGCAGACCAAGAGACCCAGTACTTC
CATSDFRADQETQYF
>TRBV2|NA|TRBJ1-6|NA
TGTGCCAGCACCGTGGGTGGGTTTTCACCCCTCCACTTT
CASTVGGFSPLHF
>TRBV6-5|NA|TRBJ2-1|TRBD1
TGTGCCAGCAGTTACGGACAGGTCCTTACCTACAATGAGCAGTTCTTC
CASSYGQVLTYNEQFF
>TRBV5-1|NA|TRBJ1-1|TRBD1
TGCGCCAGCAGGTCAGGGGGCACTGAAGCTTTCTTT
CASRSGGTEAFF
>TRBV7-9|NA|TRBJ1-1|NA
TGTGCCAGCAGCTTGCAGGGATTTAACACTGAAGCTTTCTTT
CASSLQGFNTEAFF
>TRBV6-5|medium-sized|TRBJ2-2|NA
TGTGCCAGCAGTTATTCGCAGGGAACCGGGGAGCTGTTTTTT
CASSYSQGTGELFF
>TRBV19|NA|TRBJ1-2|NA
TGTGCCAGTAGCCCCACTTCCTCTAACTATGGCTACACCTTC
CASSPTSSNYGYTF
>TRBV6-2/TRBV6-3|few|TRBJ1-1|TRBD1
TGTGCCAGCAGCTACTCAGTGACCGGGACAGGGACGAACACTGAAGCTTTCTTT
CASSYSVTGTGTNTEAFF
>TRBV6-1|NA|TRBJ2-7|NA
TGTGCCAGCAGTGAATATGGGAGCTCCTACGAGCAGTACTTC
CASSEYGSSYEQYF